This T cell receptor (beta chain) was documented in a study of T cells in Graves' hyperthyroidism and ophthalmopathy. This CDR3 contains 12 residues. Trimming removed 2 bases from V and 5 bases from J, with 5 bases in between. Germline V gives CDR1 SGHKS, CDR2 YYEKEE (reference sequence). TCR beta CDR3 sequences were amplified from RNA transcripts. In the first-round RT-PCR of the TCR CDR3, the HTBI primer set was used. MiXCR, applied by TCRdb to the multiplex PCR reads, yields one record per CDR3 protein. The sample has some 350,000 distinct CDR3 sequences; 20% to 25% are singletons. Sequencing used blood. The chain recombines TRBV5-5 with TRBJ2-1; D is ambiguous. This TCR came from a man aged 50 or older with Graves' hyperthyroidism. CDR3 residues: CASSFQNNEQFF. Written as DNA, the CDR3 is TGTGCCAGCAGCTTCCAGAACAATGAGCAGTTCTTC. Variable domain in full (rest from reference TRBV5-5 and TRBJ2-1): DAGVTQSPTHLIKTRGQQVTLRCSPISGHKSVSWYQQVLGQGPQFIFQYYEKEERGRGNFPDRFSARQFPNYSSELNVNALLLGDSALYLCASSFQNNEQFFGPGTRLTVL.